The 6 T cell receptor beta chains in this list originate from one sample, sequenced in a study of blood T cell repertoires in COVID-19. The table came from immunoSEQ multiplex PCR; TCRdb's copy has only in-frame clones and leaves some out. Here the sample spans approximately 270,000 clones, around nine tenths being singletons. Sequenced: peripheral blood. Receptors originate from a man aged 40-50 years with active or convalescent COVID-19.

The chain couples TRBV21-1 to TRBJ1-1; the D call of TRBD1 is as the table states it, not checked on the DNA. TRBV21-1 corresponds to a pseudogene. This CDR3 comprises 17 residues. CDR3 sequence (DNA): TGTGCCAGCAGCAAAGGAATGGACAGGGAGGCGAAGACTGAAGCTTTCTTT. Its translation is CASSKGMDREAKTEAFF.

The chain couples TRBV4-1 to TRBJ1-1; D remains unclear. CDR1 MGHRA and CDR2 YSYEKL come from the germline V gene. The length of the CDR3 is 14 residues. V lost 1 base and J lost 4, with 10 bases in between. In DNA form, the CDR3 reads TGCGCCAGCAGCCAAGGTGTCAGGCCCACTGAAGCTTTCTTT. Amino acids: CASSQGVRPTEAFF.

The V gene is TRBV3-1 (or the pseudogene TRBV3-2), the J gene TRBJ1-3, with D possibly matching TRBD1 (5 bases). Germline V gene lookup returns CDR1 LGHDT and CDR2 YNNKEL (reference sequence). This CDR3 comprises 16 residues. Trimming left V 4 bases short and J 0 bases short, with 13 bases between. DNA of the CDR3: TGTGCCAGCAGCCTGGGGACTTTCAGCTCTGGAAACACCATATATTTT. This codes for CASSLGTFSSGNTIYF.

The CDR3 protein is CASAPQGRANQPQHF. DNA of the CDR3: TGTGCTAGTGCCCCTCAGGGCAGGGCTAATCAGCCCCAGCATTTT. The chain has TRBV12-5 and TRBJ1-5, with D possibly TRBD1 on 5 matching bases. Germline-derived CDR1 and CDR2 are LGHNT and FRNRAP. The CDR3 is made up of 15 amino acids. Trimming stripped 7 bases from V and 4 bases from J, with 17 bases between.

This chain links TRBV6-5 with TRBJ1-4, with D maybe TRBD1 (6 bases). The CDR3 runs 14 residues. Germline V CDR1 and CDR2: MNHEY, SVGAGI. With 5 bases removed from V and 5 bases from J, the gap between germline ends came to 12 bases. CDR3 protein: CASSNRGGNEKLFF. CDR3 nucleotide sequence: TGTGCCAGCAGTAATAGGGGGGGGAATGAAAAACTGTTTTTT.

In its sample, this clone was seen a few times. This chain links TRBV27 with TRBJ2-7; 10 nucleotides line up with TRBD2. This CDR3 is built from 18 residues. Trimming removed 2 bases from V and 1 base from J; junction bases left unmatched: 11. CDR1 and CDR2 from the germline V gene are MNHEY and SMNVEV (reference sequence). Here the CDR3 DNA reads TGTGCCAGCAGTTTAAGCGGTCTAGCGGGGGATGTTTCCTACGAGCAGTACTTC. The encoded protein is CASSLSGLAGDVSYEQYF.